The next 10 T cell receptor beta chains were all read from a single sample in a study of memory CD8 T cells in hepatitis C reinfection. TCRdb keeps only in-frame clones here, not all; method: immunoSEQ multiplex PCR. This table holds 46,000 or so clones, roughly 89% found once. As for time point: late/post reinfection, 12 to 24 weeks after detection. TCR sequencing was done directly ex vivo on sorted cells, without expansion in vitro. The sample taken for sequencing was naive CD8+ T cells sorted from blood. The receptors were sampled from a man in his late teens or twenties with hepatitis C virus infection.

The CDR3 nucleotides are TGTGCCAGCAGTTACGGACAGGACAACACTGAAGCTTTCTTT. Amino acid sequence: CASSYGQDNTEAFF. The chain combines TRBV6-6 with TRBJ1-1; 7 nucleotides match TRBD1. V trimming: 2 bases; J trimming: 2 bases; junction bases outside the gene matches: 2. The CDR3 length is 14 residues. Germline CDR1 MNHNY, CDR2 SVGAGI (reference sequence).

This rearrangement joins TRBV27 to TRBJ2-7, with TRBD1 matching 9 bases. V shed 8 bases, J shed 0 bases, and the junction held 8 bases outside the gene matches. Germline values: CDR1 MNHEY, CDR2 SMNVEV (reference sequence). The CDR3 totals 15 residues. The CDR3 is CASGPGTGSSYEQYV. CDR3 sequence (DNA): TGTGCCAGCGGTCCCGGGACAGGGAGCTCCTACGAGCAGTACGTC.

The genes are TRBV7-9 and TRBJ2-3, with 9 bases lining up with TRBD2. Germline CDR1 reads SEHNR; CDR2 reads FQNEAQ (reference sequence). V lost 0 bases and J lost 2; bases outside the gene matches: 9. This CDR3 has 18 amino acids. The CDR3 DNA follows: TGTGCCAGCAGCTTAGCCCTCCCGACTAGCGGAAACACAGATACGCAGTATTTT. It yields the protein CASSLALPTSGNTDTQYF.

V and J are TRBV5-1 and TRBJ2-1; 11 bases are a match to TRBD1. V gave up 4 bases and J gave up 4 bases; unmatched junction bases: 4. Germline V gene sequence: CDR1 SGHRS, CDR2 YFSETQ. The CDR3 loop spans 15 amino acids. CDR3: CASSQGQGAYNEQFF. The CDR3 DNA is TGCGCCAGCAGCCAAGGACAGGGGGCATACAATGAGCAGTTCTTC.

The V and J genes are TRBV2 and TRBJ1-1, with D possibly matching TRBD1 (6 bases). Germline values: CDR1 SNHLY, CDR2 FYNNEI. This CDR3 region has 14 residues. Trimming stripped 6 bases from V and 6 bases from J, with 17 bases between. DNA of the CDR3: TGTGCCAGCAGAGGTTTTGGGGGCGCGCCTGAAGCTTTCTTT. It yields the protein CASRGFGGAPEAFF.

This sequence joins TRBV14 and TRBJ1-2; perhaps TRBD1 as D (6 bases). Trimming cost V 1 base and J 2 bases, with 11 bases left between them. The CDR3 has 15 residues. Germline CDR1 SGHDN, CDR2 FVKESK. The CDR3, as DNA: TGTGCCAGCAGCCAAGCGGGGGGCAGAAACTATGGCTACACCTTC. The encoded protein is CASSQAGGRNYGYTF.

J is TRBJ2-1 and V is TRBV28; 9 positions agree with TRBD2. Germline values: CDR1 MDHEN, CDR2 SYDVKM. The CDR3 has 18 amino acids. V shed 5 bases and J 5 bases; nucleotides not matched to a gene: 16. Here the CDR3 reads CASSLRTLSGSGDNEQFF. For the CDR3, the DNA is TGTGCCAGCAGTCTCCGCACCCTTAGCGGGAGTGGCGACAATGAGCAGTTCTTC.

The rearrangement uses TRBV7-3 and TRBJ2-5, with TRBD2 matching over 7 bases. With 2 bases clipped from V and 2 bases from J, the junction kept 5 bases outside the gene matches. In germline, CDR1 is SGHTA, CDR2 FQGTGA. CDR3 size: 15 residues. In nucleotides, the CDR3 is TGTGCCAGCAGCTTACTCGCTAGCGGACAAGAGACCCAGTACTTC. It is translated as CASSLLASGQETQYF. The whole variable domain, filled in from reference TRBV7-3 and TRBJ2-5, reads GAGVSQTPSNKVTEKGKYVELRCDPISGHTALYWYRQSLGQGPEFLIYFQGTGAADDSGLPNDRFFAVRPEGSVSTLKIQRTERGDSAVYLCASSLLASGQETQYFGPGTRLLVL.

A single count supports this clone. V usage is TRBV2 and J usage is TRBJ2-7; a weak D match, TRBD2 (5 bases). CDR1 is SNHLY and CDR2 is FYNNEI in the germline V gene. V lost 2 bases to trimming and J lost 2 bases, with 13 bases between them. The CDR3 covers 15 residues. The CDR3 nucleotides read TGTGCCAGCAGTGAACCCGGGATCGGAGCCTACGAGCAGTACTTC. Encoded protein: CASSEPGIGAYEQYF.

The V gene is TRBV6-1, the J gene TRBJ2-7, with 9 bases lining up with TRBD1. The trim removed 7 bases at V and 7 bases at J, leaving 11 bases unmatched. CDR3 length: 14 residues. Germline values: CDR1 MNHNS, CDR2 SASEGT. CDR3 residues: CASTRRDRVGEQYV. The CDR3 coding sequence is TGTGCCAGCACTCGCCGGGACAGGGTGGGGGAGCAGTACGTC.